This paragraph reports one T cell receptor beta chain. The antigen remains unidentified. Trimming shortened V by 2 bases and J by 5 bases, and 13 bases separated the two germline ends. The CDR3 is made up of 14 amino acids. From germline, CDR1 is SGHRS and CDR2 YFSETQ. This entry is derived from a study of blood T cells in healthy people across ages. Overall study findings and caveats: Long-lived donors had more naive CD4+ cells and higher diversity than aged donors.

With a J-beta primer mix and a sample-barcoded 5' primer, a second PCR ran about 7 to 11 cycles. MiXCR, run by TCRdb on the 5' RACE reads, gives a single entry per CDR3 protein. In the table there are around 1.5 million distinct CDR3 sequences, roughly 59% of which are singletons. The clonotype originates from a man between 18 and 29 years old in good health. This chain connects TRBV5-1 to TRBJ1-2; TRBD1 might be the D (5 bases). Source material: blood. This CDR3 is CASSLDSRGYGYTF. The DNA for the CDR3 is TGCGCCAGCAGCTTAGACAGTCGGGGTTATGGCTACACCTTC.